The clone carrying this T cell receptor (beta chain) is medium-sized (0.01 to 0.1%) in the sample. Assay: immunoSEQ multiplex PCR; the TCRdb copy retains only in-frame clones and omits some. The sample carries under 45,000 clones, roughly two thirds recorded once. The sample belongs to a study of cytotoxic CD8 clonotypes in ibrutinib-treated CLL. There are 14 residues in the CDR3. Germline values: CDR1 MNHEY, CDR2 SVGAGI. The ends lost 9 bases at V and 6 bases at J; junction bases unmatched: 8. The sequencing here drew on PBMCs, taken at disease progression, from a patient treated with ibrutinib. This rearrangement joins TRBV6-5 to TRBJ2-2; 9 bases are shared with TRBD2. The source is a human donor with chronic lymphocytic leukemia. CDR3 DNA sequence: TGTGCCAGTCAGGTAGCGGGAGTTTCCGGGGAGCTGTTTTTT. Its translation is CASQVAGVSGELFF.